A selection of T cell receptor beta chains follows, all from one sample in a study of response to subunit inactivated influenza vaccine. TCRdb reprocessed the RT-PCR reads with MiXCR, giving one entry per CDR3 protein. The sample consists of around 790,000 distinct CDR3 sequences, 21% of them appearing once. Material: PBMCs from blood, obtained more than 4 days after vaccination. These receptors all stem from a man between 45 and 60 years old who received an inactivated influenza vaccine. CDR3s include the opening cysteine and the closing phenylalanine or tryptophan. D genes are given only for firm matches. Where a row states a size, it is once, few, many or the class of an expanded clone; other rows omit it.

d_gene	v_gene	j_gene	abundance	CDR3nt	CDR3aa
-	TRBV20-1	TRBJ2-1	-	TGCAGTGCTAGAGATAGGTTAGGGATGGTCTCCTACAATGAGCAGTTCTTC	CSARDRLGMVSYNEQFF
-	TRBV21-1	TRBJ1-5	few	TGTGCCAGCAGCAAAGCGCGACCGGGAGAGATTGACAATCAGCCCCAGCATTTT	CASSKARPGEIDNQPQHF
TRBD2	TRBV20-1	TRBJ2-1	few	TGCAGTGCTGGGGGAGCGGGGGGGCCCCGGGGATACAATGAGCAGTTCTTC	CSAGGAGGPRGYNEQFF
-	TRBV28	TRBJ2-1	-	TGTGCCAGCAGTTTAGGCCCCCGGGGTGATGAGCAGTTCTTC	CASSLGPRGDEQFF
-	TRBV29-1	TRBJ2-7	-	TGCAGCGTTGAGGGGGCGGGGGCGCCTCAATTC	CSVEGAGAPQF
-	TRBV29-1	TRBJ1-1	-	TGCAGCGTTGAAGATCGGCAGGAAGGGGGCACTGAAGCTTTCTTT	CSVEDRQEGGTEAFF
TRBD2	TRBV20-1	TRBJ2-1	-	TGCAGTGCTAGGGCAGGTCGAGCGGGAGGTGGGGATGAGCAGTTCTTC	CSARAGRAGGGDEQFF
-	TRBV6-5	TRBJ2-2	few	TGTGCCAGCGAATCGGCCGGGGAGCTGTTTTTT	CASESAGELFF
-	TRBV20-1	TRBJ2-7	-	TGCAGTGCTAGCGAGTTCGGGGTAGCCTACGAGCAGTACTTC	CSASEFGVAYEQYF
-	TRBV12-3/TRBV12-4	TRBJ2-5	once	TGTGCCAGCAGTTTACTCGGGGGCGAGTCCCAGTACTTC	CASSLLGGESQYF
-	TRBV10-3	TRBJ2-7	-	TGTGCCATCAGGGGGCCCCGGGAGCAGTACTTC	CAIRGPREQYF
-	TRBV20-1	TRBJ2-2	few	TGCAGTGCTAGAGATCTCTCGAGGGTCGGGGAGCTGTTTTTT	CSARDLSRVGELFF
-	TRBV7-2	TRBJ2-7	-	TGTGCCAGCAGCTTAGCGAGCTCGGGGCAGTACTTC	CASSLASSGQYF
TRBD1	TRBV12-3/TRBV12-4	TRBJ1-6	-	TGTGCCAGCACTCAGGGGGGGGCGCAGGGTTCACCCCTCCACTTT	CASTQGGAQGSPLHF
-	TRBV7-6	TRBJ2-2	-	TGTGCCAGCAGCCTCAAACCAATTCCCCCGTACACCGGGGAGCTGTTTTTT	CASSLKPIPPYTGELFF
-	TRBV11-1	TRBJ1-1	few	TGTGCCAGCAGCTTTGGAATAACAATGAACACTGAAGCTTTCTTT	CASSFGITMNTEAFF
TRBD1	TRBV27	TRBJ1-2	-	TGTGCCAGCAGTCACCGGGACAGGGGACTTAACTATGGCTACACCTTC	CASSHRDRGLNYGYTF
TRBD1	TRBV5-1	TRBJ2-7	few	TGCGCCAGCAGCATGGGACAGATGGGCTCCTACGAGCAGTACTTC	CASSMGQMGSYEQYF
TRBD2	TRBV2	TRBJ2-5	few	TGTGCCAGCAGTGAATCTAGCGGGGAGTGGGAGACCCAGTACTTC	CASSESSGEWETQYF
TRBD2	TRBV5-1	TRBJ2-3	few	TGCGCCAGCAGCCCAGCGGGAGGGCTAGCAGATACGCAGTATTTT	CASSPAGGLADTQYF
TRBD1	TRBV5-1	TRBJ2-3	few	TGCGCCAGTGAAACAGGGGGTGCCACAGATACGCAGTATTTT	CASETGGATDTQYF
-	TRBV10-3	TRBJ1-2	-	TGTGCCGCCCTCGACCGGGACGCCGCCTATGGCTACACCTTC	CAALDRDAAYGYTF
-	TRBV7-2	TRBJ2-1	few	TGTGCCAGCAGCAACGACAGGAGCTCCTACAATGAGCAGTTCTTC	CASSNDRSSYNEQFF
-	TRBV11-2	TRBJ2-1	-	TGTGCCAGCAGCACCTGGGGCGGCTCTCCTAACAATGAGCAGTTCTTC	CASSTWGGSPNNEQFF
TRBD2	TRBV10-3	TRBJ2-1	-	TGTGCCATCAGTCAAGGGACTAGCGGGACCGATGAGCAGTTCTTC	CAISQGTSGTDEQFF
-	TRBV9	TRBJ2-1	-	TGTGCCAGCAGCGGGCTGACTAGGGGGGAGCAGTTCTTC	CASSGLTRGEQFF
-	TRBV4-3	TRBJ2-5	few	TGCGCCAGCAGCCAAGAGGTAGGAAGAGGGGGCCAAGAGACCCAGTACTTC	CASSQEVGRGGQETQYF
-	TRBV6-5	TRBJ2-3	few	TGTGCCAGCAGTTACAGGCAGGGGAAAGCAGATACGCAGTATTTT	CASSYRQGKADTQYF
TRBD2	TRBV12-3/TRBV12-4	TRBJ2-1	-	TGTGCCAGCAGGGGGGGACTAGCGGGATACAATGAGCAGTTCTTC	CASRGGLAGYNEQFF
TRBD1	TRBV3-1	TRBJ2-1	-	TGTGCCAGCAGCCCGACAGGGGGCATGGGCTATGAGCAGTTCTTC	CASSPTGGMGYEQFF
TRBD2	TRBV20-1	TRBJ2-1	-	TGCAGTGCTAGAGCGCTAGCGGGAGTATACAATGAGCAGTTCTTC	CSARALAGVYNEQFF
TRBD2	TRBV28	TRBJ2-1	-	TGTGCCAGCAGTTCCCAGGGACTAGCGGGGAACAATGAGCAGTTCTTC	CASSSQGLAGNNEQFF
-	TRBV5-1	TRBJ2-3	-	TGCGCCAGCAGCTTGTACCAGCCCGCAGATACGCAGTATTTT	CASSLYQPADTQYF
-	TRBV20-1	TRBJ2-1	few	TGCAGTGCTAGAGTTGGGGACAACCGGGATGAGCAGTTCTTC	CSARVGDNRDEQFF
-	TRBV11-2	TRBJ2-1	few	TGTGCCAGCAGCTTAGAGGGGGGGCGGGGGAGCTCCTACAATGAGCAGTTCTTC	CASSLEGGRGSSYNEQFF
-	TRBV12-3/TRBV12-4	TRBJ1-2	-	TGTGCCAGCAGTTTCAACGGCAACTATGGCTACACCTTC	CASSFNGNYGYTF
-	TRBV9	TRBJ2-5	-	TGTGCCAGCAGTGGGGAAGGGACCGCACGGGAGACCCAGTACTTC	CASSGEGTARETQYF
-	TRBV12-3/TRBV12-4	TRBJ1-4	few	TGTGCCAGCAGTTTAGCAGGTTCCGAAAAACTGTTTTTT	CASSLAGSEKLFF
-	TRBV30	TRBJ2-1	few	TGTGCCTGGAGTGTACACAGGGTCAATGAGCAGTTCTTC	CAWSVHRVNEQFF
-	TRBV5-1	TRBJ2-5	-	TGCGCCAGCCGTAAATCCGGAGCAGAGACCCAGTACTTC	CASRKSGAETQYF
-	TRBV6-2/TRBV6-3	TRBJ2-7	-	TGTGCCAGCGGTGACAGCTGGCCCTACGAGCAGTACTTC	CASGDSWPYEQYF
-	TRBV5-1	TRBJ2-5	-	TGCGCCAGCAGCTTGTTGGGACTTCAAGAGACCCAGTACTTC	CASSLLGLQETQYF
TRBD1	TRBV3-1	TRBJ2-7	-	TGTGCCAGCAGCCAGGTCGACAGGGGGGGACTCTACGAGCAGTACTTC	CASSQVDRGGLYEQYF
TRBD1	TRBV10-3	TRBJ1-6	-	TGTGCCATCAGTGAAAACAGGGGACGTTCACCCCTCCACTTT	CAISENRGRSPLHF
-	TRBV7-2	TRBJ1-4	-	TGTGCCAGCAGCCAAGGCGGGACCACTAATGAAAAACTGTTTTTT	CASSQGGTTNEKLFF
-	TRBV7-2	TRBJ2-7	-	TGTGCCAGCAGCTTAGCGGGGCAGAAATACGAGCAGTACTTC	CASSLAGQKYEQYF
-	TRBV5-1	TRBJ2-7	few	TGCGCCAGCAGCTACGAACGGCAGGCAGCAGGGGAGCAGTACTTC	CASSYERQAAGEQYF
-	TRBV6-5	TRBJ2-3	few	TGTGCCAGCAGTTACGGAGCGAGAGATACGCAGTATTTT	CASSYGARDTQYF
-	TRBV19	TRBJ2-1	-	TGTGCCAGTAGTATCCAGGGTATTGTCACCTACAATGAGCAGTTCTTC	CASSIQGIVTYNEQFF
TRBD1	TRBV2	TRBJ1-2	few	TGTGCCAGCAGACTAGACAGGGGGGGTGGCTATGGCTACACCTTC	CASRLDRGGGYGYTF
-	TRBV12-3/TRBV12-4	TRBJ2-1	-	TGTGCCAGCAGTTTGACGCACAGGGACAATGAGCAGTTCTTC	CASSLTHRDNEQFF
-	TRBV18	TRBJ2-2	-	TGTGCCAGCTCACCAAGAGTTTTCGGGGAGCTGTTTTTT	CASSPRVFGELFF
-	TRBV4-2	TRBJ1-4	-	TGTGCCAGCAGCACCAGGTGGGGCGGGAGTGAAAAACTGTTTTTT	CASSTRWGGSEKLFF
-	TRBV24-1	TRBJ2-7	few	TGTGCCACCAGGGGCCTCGGGGACGAGCAGTACTTC	CATRGLGDEQYF
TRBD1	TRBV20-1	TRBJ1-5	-	TGCAGTGCTAGAGATTTAGGGGGCTTTAGCAATCAGCCCCAGCATTTT	CSARDLGGFSNQPQHF